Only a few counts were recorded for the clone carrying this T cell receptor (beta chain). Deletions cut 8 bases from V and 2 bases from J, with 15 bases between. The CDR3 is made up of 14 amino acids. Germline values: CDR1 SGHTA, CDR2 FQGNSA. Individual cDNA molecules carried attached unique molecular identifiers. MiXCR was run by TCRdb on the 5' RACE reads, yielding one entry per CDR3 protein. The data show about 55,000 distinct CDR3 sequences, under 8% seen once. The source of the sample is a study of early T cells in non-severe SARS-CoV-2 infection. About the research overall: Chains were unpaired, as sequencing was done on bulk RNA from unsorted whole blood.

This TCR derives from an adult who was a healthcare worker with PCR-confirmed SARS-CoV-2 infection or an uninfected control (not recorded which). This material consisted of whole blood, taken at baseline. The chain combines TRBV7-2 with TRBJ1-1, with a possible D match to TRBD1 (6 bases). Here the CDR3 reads CASAEGGFNTEAFF. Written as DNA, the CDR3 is TGTGCCAGCGCCGAAGGGGGATTTAACACTGAAGCTTTCTTT.